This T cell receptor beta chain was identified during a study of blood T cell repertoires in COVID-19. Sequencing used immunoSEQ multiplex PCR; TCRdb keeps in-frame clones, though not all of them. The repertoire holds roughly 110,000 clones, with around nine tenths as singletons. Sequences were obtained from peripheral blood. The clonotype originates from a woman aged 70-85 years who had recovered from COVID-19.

CDR3 loop: CASSLGDRIYGYTF. The CDR3 DNA is TGTGCCAGCAGCTTAGGGGACAGAATCTATGGCTACACCTTC. The chain recombines TRBV11-2 with TRBJ1-2; TRBD1 agrees at 7 bases. The trim removed 1 base at V and 4 bases at J, leaving 3 bases unmatched. The CDR3 has 14 amino acids. CDR1 and CDR2 from the germline V gene are SGHAT and FQNNGV. The full variable domain, with the rest looked up from reference TRBV11-2 and TRBJ1-2, is EAGVAQSPRYKIIEKRQSVAFWCNPISGHATLYWYQQILGQGPKLLIQFQNNGVVDDSQLPKDRFSAERLKGVDSTLKIQPAKLEDSAVYLCASSLGDRIYGYTFGSGTRLTVV.